This T cell receptor beta chain was captured by sequencing in a study of technical replicates of blood from several donors. The data were produced by immunoSEQ multiplex PCR, yet TCRdb's version contains in-frame clones alone and is incomplete. Here the sample spans 58,000 or so clones, around 86% being singletons. V was trimmed by 10 bases and J by 4 bases, leaving 20 bases between them. The CDR3 loop spans 15 amino acids. Germline V CDR1 and CDR2: SEHNR, FQNEAQ (reference sequence). The J gene is TRBJ2-1, the V gene TRBV7-9; possibly TRBD1 for D (5 bases). The sample consisted of PBMCs. This clonotype was sampled from a human donor in good health. Some clones in this sample may be carry-over from other donors' samples. The DNA of the CDR3 is TGTGCCACCTCAATAGGGGAAAGCCTGTACAATGAGCAGTTCTTC. Translating gives CATSIGESLYNEQFF. Filled out from reference TRBV7-9 and TRBJ2-1, the complete variable domain reads DTGVSQNPRHKITKRGQNVTFRCDPISEHNRLYWYRQTLGQGPEFLTYFQNEAQLEKSRLLSDRFSAERPKGSFSTLEIQRTEQGDSAMYLCATSIGESLYNEQFFGPGTRLTVL.